These 13 T cell receptor beta chains were sequenced from one sample in a study of beta chain features in type 1 diabetes. What was sequenced were expressed TCRB transcripts, since all of the isolated RNA had been reverse transcribed. Generated by immunoSEQ multiplex PCR, the TCRdb table keeps only in-frame clones and is missing some. Of 130,000 to 150,000 clones listed, about 7% are singletons. Sample: central memory CD4+ T cells from blood. The receptor source for this set is a woman aged 25 to 39 in good health.

This chain uses TRBV7-8 with TRBJ2-6; 9 bases line up with TRBD1. The CDR3 covers 19 residues. Germline V gene lookup returns CDR1 SGHVS and CDR2 FQNEAQ. The trim removed 1 base at V and 0 bases at J, leaving 7 bases unmatched. The DNA of the CDR3 is TGTGCCAGCAGCTTAGGGGCTGGGACAGGGCTCTCTGGGGCCAACGTCCTGACTTTC. Encoded protein: CASSLGAGTGLSGANVLTF.

Ten or more counts support this clone. V and J are TRBV29-1 and TRBJ2-5; weak D call: TRBD2 (5 bases). Germline V lookup: CDR1 SQVTM, CDR2 ANQGSEA. The CDR3 is 13 residues long. The V gene lost 4 bases and the J gene lost 2 bases, with 11 bases spanning the gap. The CDR3 region is CSVGRVAQETQYF. CDR3 sequence (DNA): TGCAGCGTTGGAAGAGTAGCGCAAGAGACCCAGTACTTC.

The V gene is TRBV7-9, the J gene TRBJ1-4, with 7 nucleotides matching TRBD1. CDR3 length: 15 amino acids. The V segment lost 6 bases and the J segment 7 bases; nucleotides outside the gene matches: 11. Per the germline V gene, CDR1 is SEHNR and CDR2 is FQNEAQ (reference sequence). In DNA form, the CDR3 reads TGTGCCAGCAGTCGACCTACAGGGGTGGGTGAAAAACTGTTTTTT. Residues: CASSRPTGVGEKLFF.

In this sample, this clone turned up a few times. The V call is TRBV7-3, the J call TRBJ2-5; 9 nucleotides agree with TRBD2. Germline assignment: CDR1 SGHTA and CDR2 FQGTGA. CDR3 length equals 15 residues. The J segment lost 5 bases and the V segment lost 1 base, leaving 5 bases of the junction unmatched. CDR3: CASSLSSGRLETQYF. The CDR3, as DNA: TGTGCCAGCAGCTTAAGTAGCGGGAGATTGGAGACCCAGTACTTC.

The J gene is TRBJ2-7, the V gene TRBV30; the match to TRBD2 covers 7 bases. This CDR3 contains 14 residues. Germline CDR1 is GTSNPN and CDR2 is SVGIG (reference sequence). V trimming: 5 bases; J trimming: 2 bases; junction bases outside the gene matches: 9. The CDR3 bases are TGTGCCTGGGGTGGGAGGGGAACCCCCTACGAGCAGTACTTC. Its protein is CAWGGRGTPYEQYF.

This clone was detected only a few times. The V call is TRBV7-2, the J call TRBJ2-6, with no clear D. V was pared by 2 bases and J by 1 base, with 9 bases between. CDR3 length: 16 residues. Per germline, CDR1 SGHTA and CDR2 FQGNSA. Here the CDR3 DNA reads TGTGCCAGCAGCTTAATGACAATTTCTGGGGCCAACGTCCTGACTTTC. It translates to CASSLMTISGANVLTF.

The chain combines TRBV6-5 with TRBJ2-1; D is possibly TRBD2 (6 bases). The V end was cut by 2 bases, the J end by 8 bases, with 13 bases between. CDR3 length equals 14 residues. Germline V gives CDR1 MNHEY, CDR2 SVGAGI. CDR3: CASSYAGLADEQFF. The DNA for the CDR3 is TGTGCCAGCAGTTACGCGGGGCTCGCCGATGAGCAGTTCTTC.

This clone was counted a few times. The V call is TRBV7-8, the J call TRBJ2-7, with 8 nucleotides matching TRBD2. There are 15 residues in the CDR3. V lost 5 bases to trimming and J lost 3 bases; unmatched junction nucleotides: 9. From germline, CDR1 is SGHVS and CDR2 FQNEAQ. The CDR3 nucleotides read TGTGCCAGCAGCATCACCGACGGGGGGGGCTACGAGCAGTACTTC. Translated: CASSITDGGGYEQYF. Variable domain in full (rest from reference TRBV7-8 and TRBJ2-7): GAGVSQSPRYKVAKRGQDVALRCDPISGHVSLFWYQQALGQGPEFLTYFQNEAQLDKSGLPSDRFFAERPEGSVSTLKIQRTQQEDSAVYLCASSITDGGGYEQYFGPGTRLTVT.

J is TRBJ1-1 and V is TRBV19, with TRBD1 matching 8 bases. CDR3 length: 15 residues. CDR1 is LNHDA, CDR2 SQIVND, per germline (reference sequence). Trimming took 1 base from V and 1 from J; bases not matched to a gene: 2. CDR3 sequence reads: CASSIVGTGNTEAFF. The CDR3 nucleotides are TGTGCCAGTAGTATAGTCGGGACAGGGAACACTGAAGCTTTCTTT.

V gene TRBV11-2 combines with J gene TRBJ2-3, with 11 nucleotides matching TRBD2. The V and J ends lost 5 bases and 6 bases, in that order; junction bases with no gene match: 7. Germline V gene sequence: CDR1 SGHAT, CDR2 FQNNGV. CDR3 length: 15 residues. Written as DNA, the CDR3 is TGTGCCAGCAGCCAGGGTAGCGGGAGGGAGGATACGCAGTATTTT. The encoded protein is CASSQGSGREDTQYF.

This clone was seen a few times. The V call is TRBV7-6, the J call TRBJ2-7; TRBD1 might be the D (6 bases). This CDR3 has 13 amino acids. Germline-derived CDR1 and CDR2 are SGHVS and FNYEAQ. The germline V and J ends were trimmed by 4 bases and 5 bases, with 12 bases remaining between them. The CDR3 region has the DNA TGTGCCAGCAGCTGGTGGACAGCCGACGAGCAGTACTTC. Its translation: CASSWWTADEQYF.

The rearrangement links TRBV7-3 to TRBJ2-3, with TRBD2 identical over 7 bases. V dropped 0 bases and J dropped 0; count of bases not matched to a gene: 3. Per germline, CDR1 SGHTA and CDR2 FQGTGA. This CDR3 contains 16 residues. The CDR3 bases are TGTGCCAGCAGCTTAACAGGCGGGAGAAGCACAGATACGCAGTATTTT. Its translation is CASSLTGGRSTDTQYF.

This clone has more than one count but fewer than ten. J is TRBJ2-1 and V is TRBV7-2; 12 bases fit TRBD2. Germline V CDR1 and CDR2: SGHTA, FQGNSA. CDR3 size: 16 residues. The J segment lost 6 bases and the V segment lost 4 bases, leaving 7 bases of the junction unmatched. The CDR3 nucleotides are TGTGCCAGCAGCTCCGCTCTAGCGGGAGGGATCAATGAGCAGTTCTTC. It is translated as CASSSALAGGINEQFF.